This T cell receptor (beta chain) stems from a study of T cell responses to AZD1222 COVID-19 vaccine. Study results and caveats: Spike-specific TCR breadth and depth rose after two AZD1222 doses. The repertoires were collected only after the peak T cell response.

Turning to this clone: Its antigen is not known.

Unmatched junction bases numbered 1, after V lost 0 bases and J lost 0 bases. The CDR3 extends over 16 amino acids. In germline, CDR1 is LGHNA, CDR2 YNFKEQ. Measured with immunoSEQ multiplex PCR; TCRdb has only the in-frame clones, and not every one. The table lists about 85,000 clones, about 86% of them singletons. This TCR derives from an adult in good health. This chain joins TRBV4-2 and TRBJ2-1; 8 bases map to TRBD1. The sequencing used peripheral blood, collected on day 0 of AZD1222 vaccination. CDR3: CASSQDTGGSYNEQFF. In DNA form, the CDR3 reads TGTGCCAGCAGCCAAGATACAGGGGGCTCCTACAATGAGCAGTTCTTC.